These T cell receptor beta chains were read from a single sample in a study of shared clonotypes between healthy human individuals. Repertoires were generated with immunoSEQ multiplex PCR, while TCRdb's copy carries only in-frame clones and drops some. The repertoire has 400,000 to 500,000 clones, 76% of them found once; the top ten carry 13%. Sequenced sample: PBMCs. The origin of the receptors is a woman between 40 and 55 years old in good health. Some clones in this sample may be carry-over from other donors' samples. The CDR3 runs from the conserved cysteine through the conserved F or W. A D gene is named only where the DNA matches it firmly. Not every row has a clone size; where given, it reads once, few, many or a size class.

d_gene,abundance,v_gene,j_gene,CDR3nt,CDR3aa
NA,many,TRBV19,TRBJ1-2,TGTGCCAGTAGTGATGCTCGGGTGGGCGCTAACTATGGCTACACCTTC,CASSDARVGANYGYTF
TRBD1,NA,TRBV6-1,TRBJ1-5,TGTGCCAGCAAATTCGGGGCAGGGGGCCAGCCCCAGCATTTT,CASKFGAGGQPQHF
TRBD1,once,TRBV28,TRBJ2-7,TGTGCCAGCAGCTCCACAGGGGGCCCGTTGGGGGAGCAGTACTTC,CASSSTGGPLGEQYF
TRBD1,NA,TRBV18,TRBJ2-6,TGTGCCAGCTCACTGACAGGGGGCAGGTCTGGGGCCAACGTCCTGACTTTC,CASSLTGGRSGANVLTF
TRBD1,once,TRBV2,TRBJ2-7,TGTGCGACCAGCAGAGGAGTGGGACAGGGAGGGAACGAGCAGTACTTC,CATSRGVGQGGNEQYF
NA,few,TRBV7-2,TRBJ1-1,TGTGCCAGCAGCTCCAGGGGAGGGACTGAAGCTTTCTTT,CASSSRGGTEAFF
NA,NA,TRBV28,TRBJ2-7,TGTGCCAGCAGTTTCTCTCCCCGGGCCGGGGGCGAGCAGTACTTC,CASSFSPRAGGEQYF
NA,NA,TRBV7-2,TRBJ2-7,TGTGCCAGCAGCTTAGGCGCTGTAAGCGTCTACGAGCAGTACTTC,CASSLGAVSVYEQYF
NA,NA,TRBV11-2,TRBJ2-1,TGTGCCAGCAGCTTAGATCTTCTGGGGGAGCAGTTCTTC,CASSLDLLGEQFF
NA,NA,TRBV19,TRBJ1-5,TGTGCCAGTAGTATAGCGTCTGATAGCAATCAGCCCCAGCATTTT,CASSIASDSNQPQHF
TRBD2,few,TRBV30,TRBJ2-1,TGTGCCTGGAGTAGTCTAGCGGGCCACAATGAGCAGTTCTTC,CAWSSLAGHNEQFF
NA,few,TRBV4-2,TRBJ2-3,TGTGCCAGCAGCCCCGTGGGGACTTTAGATACGCAGTATTTT,CASSPVGTLDTQYF
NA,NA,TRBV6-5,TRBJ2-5,TGTGCCAGCACGGAACAGGGGAGGGAGACCCAGTACTTC,CASTEQGRETQYF
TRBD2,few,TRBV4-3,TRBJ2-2,TGCGCCAGCAGCCAAACTTGGGCGGGAGGACGAGGCACCGGGGAGCTGTTTTTT,CASSQTWAGGRGTGELFF
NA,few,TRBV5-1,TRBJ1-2,TGCGCCAGCAGCTTGGAAGAGGGATCCTATGGCTACACCTTC,CASSLEEGSYGYTF
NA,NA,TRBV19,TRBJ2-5,TGTGCCAGTAGGCCGGGGTACCAAGAGACCCAGTACTTC,CASRPGYQETQYF
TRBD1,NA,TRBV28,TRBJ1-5,TGCGCCAGCAGTGGGACAGGGGAGAGCCAGCCCCAGCATTTT,CASSGTGESQPQHF
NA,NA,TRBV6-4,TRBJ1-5,TGTGCCAGCAGTGAGGGGGGCCTTGGGCAGCCCCAGCATTTT,CASSEGGLGQPQHF
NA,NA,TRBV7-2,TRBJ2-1,TGTGCCAGCAGCTTGGCCGGGCAGCTCTCCTACAATGAGCAGTTCTTC,CASSLAGQLSYNEQFF
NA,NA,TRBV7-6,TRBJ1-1,TGTGCCAGCAGTCAAACAGGGTGGGGGACTGCAGCTTTCTTT,CASSQTGWGTAAFF
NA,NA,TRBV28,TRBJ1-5,TGTGCCAGCAGCACAGGGACCACTCAGCCCCAGCATTTT,CASSTGTTQPQHF
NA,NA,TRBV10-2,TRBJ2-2,TGCGCCAGCAGTGCAGTCCCCGGGGAGCTGTTTTTT,CASSAVPGELFF